The next 4 T cell receptor beta chains were all read from a single sample in a study of regulatory T cells in long-lasting Graves disease. With iRepertoire HTBI primers and Arm-PCR of CDR3 regions, TCR beta libraries were built. TCRdb re-analysed the multiplex PCR reads in MiXCR, keeping a single row per CDR3 protein. This table holds about 400,000 distinct CDR3 sequences, 15% found once. The sample's time point: newly diagnosed GD, antithyroid drugs for less than 3 months. Construction of the TCR library relied on RNA isolated from PBMCs. The data were also submitted as part of a second study, on T cells in Graves' hyperthyroidism and ophthalmopathy.

The source material was peripheral blood mononuclear cells (PBMCs), sampled at new diagnosis, from a patient treated with antithyroid drugs. These receptor sequences come from a woman aged 40 to 50 with Graves disease.

This clonotype was seen a handful of times. At one end, the junction sequence differs from germline, possibly due to a read error. Here the CDR3 reads CSARDASGSENTGELFF. CDR3 DNA: TGCAGTGCTAGAGATGCTAGCGGGAGTGAAAACACCGGGGAGCTATTTTTT. This rearrangement joins TRBV20-1 to TRBJ2-2; 10 bases map to TRBD2. Germline assignment: CDR1 DFQATT and CDR2 SNEGSKA (reference sequence). The CDR3 consists of 17 residues.

This clonotype appeared many times. This sequence joins TRBV9 and TRBJ2-5; 10 bases are shared with TRBD2. Germline CDR1 and CDR2: SGDLS and YYNGEE. Germline trimming cut 0 bases from V and 5 bases from J; bases unmatched to any gene: 13. CDR3 length: 18 amino acids. CDR3 protein: CASSVGLSSGRLVETQYF. The CDR3 DNA sequence: TGTGCCAGCAGCGTAGGGCTGTCTAGCGGGAGACTTGTGGAGACCCAGTACTTC.

This chain joins TRBV5-1 and TRBJ1-3, with 8 positions matching TRBD1. CDR1 is SGHRS, CDR2 YFSETQ, per germline. The V gene end was trimmed by 4 bases and the J gene end by 7 bases; junction bases not matched to a gene: 4. This CDR3 spans 13 amino acids. CDR3 protein: CASSPTGDNTIYF. CDR3 DNA sequence: TGCGCCAGCAGCCCGACAGGGGACAACACCATATATTTT.

This clonotype was picked up a small number of times. This chain uses TRBV5-1 with TRBJ2-7; TRBD2 might be the D (6 bases). V was trimmed by 0 bases and J by 3 bases, leaving 13 bases between them. Germline V CDR1 and CDR2: SGHRS, YFSETQ. CDR3 length equals 15 residues. CDR3 sequence: CASSLGGAGNYEQYF. DNA for the CDR3: TGCGCCAGCAGCTTGGGGGGCGCGGGGAACTACGAGCAGTACTTC. Full variable domain (remainder filled in from reference TRBV5-1 and TRBJ2-7): KAGVTQTPRYLIKTRGQQVTLSCSPISGHRSVSWYQQTPGQGLQFLFEYFSETQRNKGNFPGRFSGRQFSNSRSEMNVSTLELGDSALYLCASSLGGAGNYEQYFGPGTRLTVT.